The rows below give T cell receptor beta chains drawn from one sample of a study of shared clonotypes between healthy human individuals. Method: immunoSEQ multiplex PCR; TCRdb's copy keeps in-frame clones and lacks some. Among around 1,900,000 clones listed, just under 95% were seen once. Material for sequencing was naive CD8+ T cells from PBMCs. The receptors shown here come from a man aged 18 to 30 in good health. Some clones in this sample may be carry-over from other donors' samples. Each CDR3 is given with its conserved first and last residue. D genes are given only for firm matches. Only some rows state a clone size, as once, few, many or a class for expanded clones.

d_call j_call clone_size v_call cdr3_nt cdr3_aa
. TRBJ1-1 . TRBV30 TGTGCCTGGAGTGCCGTTCGCTCTGAAGCTTTCTTT CAWSAVRSEAFF
TRBD2 TRBJ2-1 . TRBV6-4 TGTGCCTTAGGACTAGTAGCGGGTGGGTCCAATGAGCAGTTCTTC CALGLVAGGSNEQFF
. TRBJ2-3 . TRBV7-6 TGTGCCAGCTCCACCTCGATAGCCCCGTTAGTGAGAGATACGCAGTATTTT CASSTSIAPLVRDTQYF
. TRBJ1-5 . TRBV27 TGTGCCAGCACTCAGACCGGACAGAGCAATCAGCCCCAGCATTTT CASTQTGQSNQPQHF
. TRBJ2-5 . TRBV6-5 TGTGCCAGCAGTCCCCCGGAGGTCCAAGAGACCCAGTACTTC CASSPPEVQETQYF
TRBD1 TRBJ2-7 . TRBV11-2 TGTGCCAGCAGCACCGGGACAGCCCCATCCCGAGAGCAGTACTTC CASSTGTAPSREQYF
. TRBJ1-5 . TRBV5-1 TGCGCCAGCAGCTTACCGACACCAGTTAGCAATCAGCCCCAGCATTTT CASSLPTPVSNQPQHF
. TRBJ2-5 few TRBV28 TGTGCCAGCAGTTTGGCAGGGGACGGGACCCAGTACTTC CASSLAGDGTQYF
. TRBJ2-7 . TRBV10-1 TGCGACTTGAACAGGGACCACGAGCAGTACTTC CDLNRDHEQYF
. TRBJ2-3 . TRBV13 TGTGCCAGCAGCCCGCAGAACACAGATACGCAGTATTTT CASSPQNTDTQYF
TRBD1 TRBJ1-1 . TRBV18 TGTGCCAGCTCACCGGGGGGACAGGGTGCCTTGGCTTTCTTT CASSPGGQGALAFF
. TRBJ1-4 . TRBV19 TGTGCCAGTAGGGGGGGCGCAATTAATGAAAAACTGTTTTTT CASRGGAINEKLFF
TRBD1 TRBJ1-5 . TRBV27 TGTGCCAGCAGTCCCTACAGGGGTAGCAATCAGCCCCAGCATTTT CASSPYRGSNQPQHF
. TRBJ2-3 . TRBV11-2 TGTGCCAGCAGCTGGTCATTAGGGGATACGCAGTATTTT CASSWSLGDTQYF
. TRBJ2-2 . TRBV5-1 TGCGCCAGCAGCGAGGCGTCCGGGGAGCTGTTTTTT CASSEASGELFF
. TRBJ1-3 few TRBV4-2 TGTGCCAGCAGCCAAGTGGTAGCAGCTGGAAACACCATATATTTT CASSQVVAAGNTIYF